Listed here are 11 T cell receptor beta chains from one sample, sequenced in a study of post-analysis software for immune sequencing data. Researchers reported that TCR beta cDNA libraries carried unique molecular identifiers. TCRdb itself ran the PCR reads through MiXCR, one entry per CDR3 protein. The data contain about 800,000 distinct CDR3 sequences, just under 30% of them singletons. Antigens for these TCRs are unknown. Whole-study findings and limits: Five TRBV segments, including TRBV5-6, TRBV5-1 and TRBV20-1, were more frequent in patients than controls.

Sequences were obtained from blood. The receptors stem from a girl aged 10 to 17 with multiple sclerosis.

The V call is TRBV7-2, the J call TRBJ2-1, with a possible D match to TRBD2 (6 bases). Germline loops: CDR1 SGHTA, CDR2 FQGNSA. Trimming cost V 4 bases and J 0 bases, with 13 bases left between them. The CDR3 runs to 16 residues. For the CDR3, the DNA is TGTGCCAGCAGCTCGGGACTGGTGAGCTCCTACAATGAGCAGTTCTTC. As protein: CASSSGLVSSYNEQFF.

This sequence joins TRBV2 and TRBJ1-2; TRBD1 agrees at 8 bases. This CDR3 region has 12 residues. V gave up 7 bases and J gave up 8 bases; unmatched junction bases: 6. Germline loops: CDR1 SNHLY, CDR2 FYNNEI. Here the CDR3 DNA reads TGTGCCAGCACTGGACAGGGTGAGGGCTACACCTTC. Translating gives CASTGQGEGYTF.

Ten or more counts support this clonotype. V is TRBV10-3 and J is TRBJ2-7; perhaps D is TRBD1 or TRBD2 (9 bases each). Trimming removed 4 bases at V and 1 base at J, with 26 bases between. This CDR3 contains 19 residues. Germline-derived CDR1 and CDR2 are ENHRY and SYGVKD. The CDR3 region has the DNA TGTGCCATCAGTGTGGTAGGGACAGGGTTAGCGGGAGCGTCCTACGAGCAGTACTTC. It translates to CAISVVGTGLAGASYEQYF.

This clonotype was picked up a small number of times. This sequence joins TRBV14 and TRBJ1-4; D may be TRBD1 (5 bases). This CDR3 is built from 15 residues. Germline V lookup: CDR1 SGHDN, CDR2 FVKESK. Trimming pared 4 bases from V and 8 bases from J, leaving 17 bases between. CDR3 region: CASSPGPSDSEKLFF. The CDR3 DNA sequence: TGTGCCAGCAGCCCAGGGCCCTCCGACAGCGAAAAACTGTTTTTT.

In regard to this clonotype: This CDR3 is missing its conserved last phenylalanine or tryptophan, likely due to a read error. This chain links TRBV7-2 with TRBJ1-6; no clear D gene. This CDR3 is built from 14 residues. With 3 bases removed from V and 7 bases from J, the gap between germline ends came to 10 bases. Germline loops: CDR1 SGHTA, CDR2 FQGNSA. The DNA for the CDR3 is TGTGCCAGCAGCTTCGCCTGGGGAAATTCACCCCTCCACTGT. Protein sequence: CASSFAWGNSPLHC.

This clonotype was detected a few times. The chain joins TRBV9 to TRBJ2-7; D gene unclear. Trimming cost V 5 bases and J 2 bases, with 14 bases left between them. Germline V gene sequence: CDR1 SGDLS, CDR2 YYNGEE. The CDR3 has 14 residues. The CDR3, as DNA: TGTGCCAGCAGTCCACCGGACGCAACCTACGAGCAGTACTTC. Its protein product is CASSPPDATYEQYF.

The rearrangement links TRBV7-8 to TRBJ2-1; 14 bases align to TRBD2. The ends lost 5 bases at V and 5 bases at J; junction bases unmatched: 8. CDR1 is SGHVS and CDR2 is FQNEAQ in the germline V gene. The CDR3 runs 17 residues. Written as DNA, the CDR3 is TGTGCCAGCAGCCGGCAATCGGGACTAGCGGGAGACAATGAGCAGTTCTTC. This sequence encodes CASSRQSGLAGDNEQFF.

V usage is TRBV12-5 and J usage is TRBJ1-1; 8 bases line up with TRBD1. This CDR3 comprises 17 residues. Germline V gives CDR1 LGHNT, CDR2 FRNRAP. V trimming: 0 bases; J trimming: 4 bases; junction bases outside the gene matches: 10. The CDR3: CASGLVRAGGTFTEAFF. The CDR3 bases are TGTGCTAGTGGTTTGGTAAGGGCAGGGGGCACCTTCACTGAAGCTTTCTTT.

This rearrangement joins TRBV5-1 to TRBJ2-2; 8 nucleotides line up with TRBD1. J lost 0 bases, V lost 4 bases, and 2 bases had no gene match. Germline V lookup: CDR1 SGHRS, CDR2 YFSETQ. CDR3 length equals 15 residues. CDR3 sequence: CASSVGQANTGELFF. CDR3 in DNA: TGCGCCAGCAGCGTGGGACAGGCGAACACCGGGGAGCTGTTTTTT.

The chain carries TRBV27 and TRBJ2-1; 8 bases map to TRBD2. The V gene end was trimmed by 4 bases and the J gene end by 6 bases; junction bases not matched to a gene: 11. Germline V CDR1 and CDR2: MNHEY, SMNVEV (reference sequence). CDR3 length: 16 amino acids. This chain's CDR3 is CASSSIAGQNPNEQFF. The CDR3 DNA sequence: TGTGCCAGCAGTTCCATAGCGGGACAAAACCCCAATGAGCAGTTCTTC.

The rearrangement joins TRBV28 to TRBJ2-7; 10 bases agree with TRBD2. The V gene end was trimmed by 7 bases and the J gene end by 5 bases; junction bases not matched to a gene: 8. Germline CDR1 is MDHEN and CDR2 is SYDVKM. CDR3 length equals 14 residues. The CDR3 here is CASNEAGGPHEQYF. CDR3 nucleotide sequence: TGTGCCAGCAACGAAGCGGGAGGGCCCCACGAGCAGTACTTC.